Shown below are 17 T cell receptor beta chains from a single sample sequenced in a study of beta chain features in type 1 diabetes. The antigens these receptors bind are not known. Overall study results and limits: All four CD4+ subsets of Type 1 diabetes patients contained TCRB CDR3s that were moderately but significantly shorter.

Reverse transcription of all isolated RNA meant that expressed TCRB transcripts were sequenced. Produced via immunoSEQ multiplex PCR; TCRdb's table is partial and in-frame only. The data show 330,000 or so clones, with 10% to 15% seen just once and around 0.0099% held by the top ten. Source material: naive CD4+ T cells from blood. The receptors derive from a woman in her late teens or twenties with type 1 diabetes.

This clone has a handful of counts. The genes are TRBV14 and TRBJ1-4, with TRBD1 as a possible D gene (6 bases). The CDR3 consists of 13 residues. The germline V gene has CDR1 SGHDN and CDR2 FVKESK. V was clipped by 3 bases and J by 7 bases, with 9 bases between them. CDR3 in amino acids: CASSQGHLEKLFF. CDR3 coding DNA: TGTGCCAGCAGCCAGGGACATCTTGAAAAACTGTTTTTT.

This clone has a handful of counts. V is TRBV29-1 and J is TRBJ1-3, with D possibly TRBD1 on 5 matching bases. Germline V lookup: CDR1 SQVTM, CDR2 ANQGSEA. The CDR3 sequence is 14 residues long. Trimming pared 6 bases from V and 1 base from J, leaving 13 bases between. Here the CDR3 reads CSVALDRSGNTIYF. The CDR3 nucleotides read TGCAGCGTCGCGCTAGACAGATCTGGAAACACCATATATTTT. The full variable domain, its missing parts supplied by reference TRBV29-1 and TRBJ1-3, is SAVISQKPSRDICQRGTSLTIQCQVDSQVTMMFWYRQQPGQSLTLIATANQGSEATYESGFVIDKFPISRPNLTFSTLTVSNMSPEDSSIYLCSVALDRSGNTIYFGEGSWLTVV.

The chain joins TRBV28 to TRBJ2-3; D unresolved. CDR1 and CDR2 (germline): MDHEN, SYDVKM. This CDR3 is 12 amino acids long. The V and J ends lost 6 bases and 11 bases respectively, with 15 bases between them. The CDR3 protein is CASSSTGARQYF. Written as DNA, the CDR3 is TGTGCCAGCAGCTCGACCGGAGCTCGGCAGTATTTT.

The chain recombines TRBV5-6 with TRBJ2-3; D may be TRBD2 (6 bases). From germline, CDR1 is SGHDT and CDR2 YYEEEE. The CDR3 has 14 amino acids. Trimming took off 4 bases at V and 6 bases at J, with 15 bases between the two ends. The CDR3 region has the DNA TGTGCCAGCAGCCCCCGACTAGTTGGGGATACGCAGTATTTT. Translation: CASSPRLVGDTQYF.

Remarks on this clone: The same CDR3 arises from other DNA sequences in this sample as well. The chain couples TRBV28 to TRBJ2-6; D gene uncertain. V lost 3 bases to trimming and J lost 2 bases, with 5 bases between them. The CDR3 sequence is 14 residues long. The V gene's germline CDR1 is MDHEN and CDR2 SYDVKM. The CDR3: CASSFPAGANVLTF. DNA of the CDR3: TGTGCCAGCAGTTTTCCAGCTGGGGCCAACGTCCTGACTTTC.

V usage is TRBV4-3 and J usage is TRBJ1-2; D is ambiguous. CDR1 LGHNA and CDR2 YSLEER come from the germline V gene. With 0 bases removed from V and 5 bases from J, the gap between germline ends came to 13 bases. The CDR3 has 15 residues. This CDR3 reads CASSQDQERAYGYTF. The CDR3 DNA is TGCGCCAGCAGCCAAGATCAGGAGCGGGCATATGGCTACACCTTC.

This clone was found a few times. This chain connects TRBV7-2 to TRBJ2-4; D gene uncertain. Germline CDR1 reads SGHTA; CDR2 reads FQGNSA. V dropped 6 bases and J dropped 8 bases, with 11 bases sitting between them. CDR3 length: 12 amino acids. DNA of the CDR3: TGTGCCAGCAGTCGTCGTGCGGACATTCAGTACTTC. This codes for CASSRRADIQYF.

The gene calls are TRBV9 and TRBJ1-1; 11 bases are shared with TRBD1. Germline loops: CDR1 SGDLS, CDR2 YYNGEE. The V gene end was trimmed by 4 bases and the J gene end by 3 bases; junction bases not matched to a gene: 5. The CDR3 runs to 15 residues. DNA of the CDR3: TGTGCCAGCAGCACCCCGGGACAGGGGGACACTGAAGCTTTCTTT. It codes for CASSTPGQGDTEAFF. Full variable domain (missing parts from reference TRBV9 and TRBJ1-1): DSGVTQTPKHLITATGQRVTLRCSPRSGDLSVYWYQQSLDQGLQFLIQYYNGEERAKGNILERFSAQQFPDLHSELNLSSLELGDSALYFCASSTPGQGDTEAFFGQGTRLTVV.

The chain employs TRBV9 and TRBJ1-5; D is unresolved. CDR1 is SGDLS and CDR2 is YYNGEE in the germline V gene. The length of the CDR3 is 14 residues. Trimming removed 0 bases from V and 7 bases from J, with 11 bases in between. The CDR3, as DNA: TGTGCCAGCAGCGTAGGGATAACAGAACAGCCCCAGCATTTT. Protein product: CASSVGITEQPQHF.

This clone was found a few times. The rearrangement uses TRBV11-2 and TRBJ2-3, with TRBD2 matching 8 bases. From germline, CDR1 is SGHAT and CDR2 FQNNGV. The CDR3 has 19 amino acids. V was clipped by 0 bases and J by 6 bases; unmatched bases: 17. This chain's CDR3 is CASSLDPLRVAGHRDTQYF. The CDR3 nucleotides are TGTGCCAGCAGCTTAGATCCTCTTAGGGTAGCGGGGCACCGCGATACGCAGTATTTT.

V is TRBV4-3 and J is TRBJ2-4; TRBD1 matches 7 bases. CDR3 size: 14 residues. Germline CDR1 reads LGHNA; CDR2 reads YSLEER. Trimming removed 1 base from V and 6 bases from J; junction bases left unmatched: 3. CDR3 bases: TGCGCCAGCAGCCAAGGGGACAGTAGAAACATTCAGTACTTC. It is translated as CASSQGDSRNIQYF.

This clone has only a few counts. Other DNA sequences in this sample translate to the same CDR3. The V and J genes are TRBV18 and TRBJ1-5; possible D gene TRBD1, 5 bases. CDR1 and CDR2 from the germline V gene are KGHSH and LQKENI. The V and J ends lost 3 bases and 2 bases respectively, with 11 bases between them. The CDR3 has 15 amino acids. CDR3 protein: CASSPGQGGNQPQHF. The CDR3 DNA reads TGTGCCAGCTCACCGGGGCAGGGTGGCAATCAGCCCCAGCATTTT.

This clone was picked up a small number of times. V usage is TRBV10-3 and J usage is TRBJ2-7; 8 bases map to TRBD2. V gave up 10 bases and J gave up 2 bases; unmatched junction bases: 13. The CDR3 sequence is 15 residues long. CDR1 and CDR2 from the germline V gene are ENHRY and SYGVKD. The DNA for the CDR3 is TGTGCCACAGAGTATAGCGGGAAAAGACCCTACGAGCAGTACTTC. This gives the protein CATEYSGKRPYEQYF.

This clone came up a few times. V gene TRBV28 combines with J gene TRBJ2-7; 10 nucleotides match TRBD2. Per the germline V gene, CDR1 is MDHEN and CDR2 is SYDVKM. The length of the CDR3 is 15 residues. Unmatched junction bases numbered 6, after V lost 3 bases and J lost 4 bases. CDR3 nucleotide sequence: TGTGCCAGCAGTTTGATTGCTAGCGGGAGTTACGAGCAGTACTTC. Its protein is CASSLIASGSYEQYF.

CDR3 sequence (DNA): TGTGCCAGCAGCTCGGGCCAGGGGGCTCCCGGGGAGCTGTTTTTT. The encoded protein is CASSSGQGAPGELFF. This rearrangement joins TRBV7-3 to TRBJ2-2, with TRBD1 identical over 8 bases. The CDR3 contains 15 residues. V was clipped by 4 bases and J by 6 bases; unmatched bases: 7. CDR1 and CDR2 (germline): SGHTA, FQGTGA.

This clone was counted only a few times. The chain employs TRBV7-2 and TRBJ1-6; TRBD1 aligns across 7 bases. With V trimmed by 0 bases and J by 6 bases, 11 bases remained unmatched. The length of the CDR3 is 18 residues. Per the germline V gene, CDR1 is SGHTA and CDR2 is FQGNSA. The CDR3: CASSLASVPGTANSPLHF. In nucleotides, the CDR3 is TGTGCCAGCAGCTTAGCGTCCGTTCCCGGGACAGCTAATTCACCCCTCCACTTT.

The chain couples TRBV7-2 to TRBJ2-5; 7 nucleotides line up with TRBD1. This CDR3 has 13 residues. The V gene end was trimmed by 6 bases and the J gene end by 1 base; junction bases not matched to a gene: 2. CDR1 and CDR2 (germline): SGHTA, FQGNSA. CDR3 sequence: CASRGDSQETQYF. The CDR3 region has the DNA TGTGCCAGCAGGGGGGACAGCCAAGAGACCCAGTACTTC.